The clone carrying this T cell receptor beta chain appeared a single time. This CDR3 spans 18 amino acids. Trimming pared 5 bases from V and 0 bases from J, leaving 23 bases between. Germline V gene lookup returns CDR1 MDHEN and CDR2 SYDVKM. Study processing details: Reference gene primer amplification yielded estimated nucleated cell counts. Using immunoSEQ multiplex PCR, the repertoire was profiled, and TCRdb retains in-frame clones only, with some absent. V, J and clone size reflect that table, while D and trimming were determined from the DNA. Altogether 150,000 to 200,000 clones are present, 80% to 90% being singletons, with the ten largest covering roughly 8%. The sample comes from a study of blood T cell repertoires in COVID-19. Turning to the study itself: COVID-19 samples collected from the United States, Italy and Spain covered acute and convalescent phases. T cells, B-cell-depleted T cells, or PBMCs provided the cDNA or gDNA that served as material.

The sequenced material came from peripheral blood. The sequence derives from a man in his sixties with acute or convalescent COVID-19. The J gene is TRBJ2-7, the V gene TRBV28; weak D call: TRBD1 (5 bases). The CDR3 loop reads CASSPLPRATLRSYEQYF. The CDR3 nucleotides read TGTGCCAGCAGTCCTCTCCCCAGGGCTACTCTTCGCTCCTACGAGCAGTACTTC.